A single sample is the source of the 20 T cell receptor beta chains below, sequenced in a study of shared clonotypes between healthy human individuals. Clones were sequenced by immunoSEQ multiplex PCR, and TCRdb holds only the in-frame ones, with some missing. The data hold about 1.1 million clones, with 70% to 80% observed a single time. Material: memory CD4+ T cells from PBMCs. Noted subset: CD45RA-negative fraction. The receptors derive from a man younger than 35 in good health. Some clones in this sample may be carry-over from other donors' samples.

V usage is TRBV30 and J usage is TRBJ2-5; weak D call: TRBD2 (5 bases). CDR1 and CDR2 from the germline V gene are GTSNPN and SVGIG (reference sequence). Trimming took 4 bases from V and 5 from J, leaving 14 bases between them. The CDR3 runs to 13 residues. The CDR3 loop reads CAWTRGGTETQYF. The CDR3 nucleotides are TGTGCCTGGACCCGGGGTGGTACCGAGACCCAGTACTTC.

The chain carries TRBV5-1 and TRBJ2-3, with D possibly TRBD1 on 5 matching bases. Germline CDR1 and CDR2: SGHRS and YFSETQ. The V gene lost 2 bases and the J gene lost 7 bases, with 14 bases spanning the gap. This CDR3 has 14 amino acids. In DNA form, the CDR3 reads TGCGCCAGCAGCTTCCAGGGTATGGTAAATACGCAGTATTTT. It codes for CASSFQGMVNTQYF.

This chain links TRBV5-1 with TRBJ2-3; D might be TRBD2 (5 bases). Trimming pared 0 bases from V and 6 bases from J, leaving 8 bases between. Per the germline V gene, CDR1 is SGHRS and CDR2 is YFSETQ. The length of the CDR3 is 13 residues. The CDR3 reads CASSLGREDTQYF. CDR3 DNA: TGCGCCAGCAGCTTGGGTAGGGAGGATACGCAGTATTTT. The whole variable domain, filled in from reference TRBV5-1 and TRBJ2-3, reads KAGVTQTPRYLIKTRGQQVTLSCSPISGHRSVSWYQQTPGQGLQFLFEYFSETQRNKGNFPGRFSGRQFSNSRSEMNVSTLELGDSALYLCASSLGREDTQYFGPGTRLTVL.

The chain has TRBV15 and TRBJ2-3; D remains ambiguous. Germline loops: CDR1 LNHNV, CDR2 YYDKDF (reference sequence). Trimming left V 3 bases short and J 5 bases short, with 21 bases between. The CDR3 is 17 amino acids. The CDR3 loop is CATSSGMTPRSGDTQYF. The CDR3 DNA is TGTGCCACCAGCAGTGGGATGACTCCAAGGTCAGGAGATACGCAGTATTTT.

The chain employs TRBV14 and TRBJ2-1, with TRBD2 identical over 11 bases. Germline values: CDR1 SGHDN, CDR2 FVKESK. J gave up 0 bases and V 1 base, and 8 bases lay outside the gene matches. This CDR3 spans 19 amino acids. The CDR3 nucleotides are TGTGCCAGCAGCCAAGGTCGGACTAGCGGGCCCAGCTCCTACAATGAGCAGTTCTTC. Amino acid sequence: CASSQGRTSGPSSYNEQFF.

The chain has TRBV7-8 and TRBJ2-3; D unresolved. The CDR3 consists of 13 residues. The germline V and J ends were trimmed by 1 base and 4 bases, with 6 bases remaining between them. Germline CDR1 is SGHVS and CDR2 is FQNEAQ. CDR3: CASSLESSDTQYF. The CDR3 DNA follows: TGTGCCAGCAGCTTAGAGAGTTCAGATACGCAGTATTTT.

The chain is built from TRBV6-5 and TRBJ1-1; unclear D gene. CDR1 MNHEY and CDR2 SVGAGI come from the germline V gene. Trimming took off 2 bases at V and 3 bases at J, with 16 bases between the two ends. CDR3 length equals 16 residues. The CDR3 bases are TGTGCCAGCAGTTACCTGACGGGAGTTTTGGACACTGAAGCTTTCTTT. Amino acids: CASSYLTGVLDTEAFF.

As concerns this clone: Other DNA sequences in the sample encode the same CDR3. The CDR3 DNA is TGTGCCAGCAGTGAGAGGGCTTACGAGCAGTACTTC. This encodes CASSERAYEQYF. This chain uses TRBV6-1 with TRBJ2-7; TRBD2 is a possible D gene (5 bases). With 3 bases removed from V and 4 bases from J, the gap between germline ends came to 7 bases. Germline CDR1 MNHNS, CDR2 SASEGT. The CDR3 consists of 12 residues.

The V and J genes are TRBV7-6 and TRBJ1-2; unclear D gene. CDR3 size: 15 residues. Trimming took 5 bases from V and 2 from J, leaving 15 bases between them. Germline CDR1 reads SGHVS; CDR2 reads FNYEAQ. CDR3 bases: TGTGCCAGCAGCCCAACACCGGATTTCAACTATGGCTACACCTTC. It is translated as CASSPTPDFNYGYTF. Full variable domain (missing parts from reference TRBV7-6 and TRBJ1-2): GAGVSQSPRYKVTKRGQDVALRCDPISGHVSLYWYRQALGQGPEFLTYFNYEAQQDKSGLPNDRFSAERPEGSISTLTIQRTEQRDSAMYRCASSPTPDFNYGYTFGSGTRLTVV.

This chain joins TRBV5-4 and TRBJ2-7, with D maybe TRBD2 (5 bases). Germline CDR1 is SGHNT and CDR2 is YYREEE (reference sequence). The V gene lost 5 bases and the J gene lost 0 bases, with 12 bases spanning the gap. CDR3 size: 14 residues. The CDR3 reads CASREDSASYEQYF. As DNA, the CDR3 is TGTGCCAGCAGGGAGGACTCTGCCTCCTACGAGCAGTACTTC.

Worth noting for this clone: The sample carries other DNA sequences with the same CDR3. The chain uses TRBV7-9 and TRBJ1-5; D gene unclear. This CDR3 comprises 12 residues. The germline CDR1 and CDR2 sequences are SEHNR and FQNEAQ (reference sequence). V was trimmed by 3 bases and J by 6 bases, leaving 6 bases between them. The CDR3 DNA reads TGTGCCAGCAGCTTGGGGAGTCAGCCCCAGCATTTT. This codes for CASSLGSQPQHF.

Notes on this clone: The same CDR3 also results from other DNA sequences found in this sample. The CDR3 DNA is TGCGCCAGCAGCTCCCAGGTTTCCTACGAGCAGTACTTC. Translated: CASSSQVSYEQYF. The J gene is TRBJ2-7, the V gene TRBV5-1, with no clear D. This CDR3 spans 13 amino acids. Germline V CDR1 and CDR2: SGHRS, YFSETQ. Trimming shortened V by 3 bases and J by 1 base, and 8 bases separated the two germline ends.

As concerns this clone: Distinct nucleotide sequences in the sample also encode this CDR3. The chain joins TRBV30 to TRBJ1-5; D might be TRBD1 (5 bases). Trimming took off 0 bases at V and 2 bases at J, with 8 bases between the two ends. This CDR3 comprises 14 residues. The germline V gene encodes CDR1 GTSNPN and CDR2 SVGIG (reference sequence). CDR3 nucleotides: TGTGCCTGGAGTGTACCCAGGGGCAATCAGCCCCAGCATTTT. It is translated as CAWSVPRGNQPQHF.

CDR3 sequence reads: CASSPTLAGGLYEQYF. The CDR3 DNA reads TGTGCCAGCAGCCCAACCCTAGCGGGAGGTTTGTACGAGCAGTACTTC. The chain employs TRBV11-2 and TRBJ2-7; TRBD2 matches 11 bases. Germline CDR1 SGHAT, CDR2 FQNNGV. J lost 4 bases, V lost 5 bases, and 10 bases had no gene match. The length of the CDR3 is 16 residues. The variable domain in full, completed from reference TRBV11-2 and TRBJ2-7, reads EAGVAQSPRYKIIEKRQSVAFWCNPISGHATLYWYQQILGQGPKLLIQFQNNGVVDDSQLPKDRFSAERLKGVDSTLKIQPAKLEDSAVYLCASSPTLAGGLYEQYFGPGTRLTVT.

This chain joins TRBV5-1 and TRBJ2-7, with D unresolved. From germline, CDR1 is SGHRS and CDR2 YFSETQ. The CDR3 consists of 13 residues. Between the trimmed V and J ends, which lost 8 bases and 3 bases, there was a span of 15 bases. CDR3 coding DNA: TGCGCCAGTAGGGTCCCCTCGGGCTACGAGCAGTACTTC. Protein sequence: CASRVPSGYEQYF.

V and J are TRBV19 and TRBJ2-3; 11 bases are a match to TRBD2. Trimming cost V 7 bases and J 0 bases; bases outside gene matches: 3. This CDR3 has 15 amino acids. Per germline, CDR1 LNHDA and CDR2 SQIVND (reference sequence). CDR3 DNA sequence: TGTGCCAGTACCAGGACTAGCGGGAGCACAGATACGCAGTATTTT. As protein: CASTRTSGSTDTQYF.

The V call is TRBV5-1, the J call TRBJ2-5, with 7 bases matching TRBD1. The junction had 12 bases not matched to a gene; V was cut back by 0 bases and J by 4 bases. The CDR3 covers 17 residues. Germline V gene lookup returns CDR1 SGHRS and CDR2 YFSETQ. As DNA, the CDR3 is TGCGCCAGCAGCTTGGAGGGGCACAGGGGCGCGGGAGAGACCCAGTACTTC. This translates into CASSLEGHRGAGETQYF. The full variable domain, in which reference TRBV5-1 and TRBJ2-5 provide the parts outside the CDR3, is KAGVTQTPRYLIKTRGQQVTLSCSPISGHRSVSWYQQTPGQGLQFLFEYFSETQRNKGNFPGRFSGRQFSNSRSEMNVSTLELGDSALYLCASSLEGHRGAGETQYFGPGTRLLVL.

This clone has just a few counts. Other DNA sequences of this sample code for an identical CDR3. V gene TRBV28 combines with J gene TRBJ1-3, with a tentative D call TRBD1 (6 bases). Trimming took off 4 bases at V and 0 bases at J, with 7 bases between the two ends. This CDR3 comprises 14 residues. Looked up from germline, CDR1 is MDHEN and CDR2 is SYDVKM. CDR3 sequence: CASSWTASGNTIYF. The DNA of the CDR3 is TGTGCCAGCAGTTGGACAGCCTCTGGAAACACCATATATTTT. Combining the CDR3 with reference TRBV28 and TRBJ1-3 gives the whole variable domain DVKVTQSSRYLVKRTGEKVFLECVQDMDHENMFWYRQDPGLGLRLIYFSYDVKMKEKGDIPEGYSVSREKKERFSLILESASTNQTSMYLCASSWTASGNTIYFGEGSWLTVV.

This sequence joins TRBV28 and TRBJ1-5; 10 nucleotides agree with TRBD1. The CDR3 length is 14 residues. After removal of 5 bases from V and 5 bases from J, the junction contained 3 bases not matched to a gene. The germline V gene encodes CDR1 MDHEN and CDR2 SYDVKM. CDR3 amino acids: CASSGGQGYQPQHF. CDR3 sequence (DNA): TGTGCCAGCAGTGGGGGACAGGGGTATCAGCCCCAGCATTTT.

The V and J genes are TRBV2 and TRBJ2-6, with D tentatively TRBD2 (5 bases). Trimming removed 8 bases at V and 1 base at J, with 9 bases between. The length of the CDR3 is 14 residues. The germline CDR1 and CDR2 sequences are SNHLY and FYNNEI. This CDR3 is CASGGDSGANVLTF. Here the CDR3 DNA reads TGTGCCAGCGGAGGCGATTCTGGGGCCAACGTCCTGACTTTC. Full variable domain (outside the CDR3, taken from reference TRBV2 and TRBJ2-6): EPEVTQTPSHQVTQMGQEVILRCVPISNHLYFYWYRQILGQKVEFLVSFYNNEISEKSEIFDDQFSVERPDGSNFTLKIRSTKLEDSAMYFCASGGDSGANVLTFGAGSRLTVL.